These T cell receptor beta chains were read from a single sample in a study of identical twins. TCRdb independently ran MiXCR on the 5' RACE reads; one entry per CDR3 protein. This table has a few hundred thousand distinct CDR3 sequences, roughly 13% appearing once. The same data also went into a second study, on yellow fever vaccine responses in identical twins.

Source material: CD4+ T cells sorted from blood. Receptors were obtained from a woman younger than 30 in good health. Each CDR3 is given with its conserved first and last residue. Fields, in order: CDR3 DNA, CDR3 protein, D gene, J gene, clone size, V gene. A D gene is named only where the DNA matches it firmly. Clone size is shown for a subset of rows, as once, few, many or a class of expanded clone.

CDR3nt: TGTGCCAGCAGCGATACCGACCTAGGACTCCCAAAACTGTTTTTT
CDR3aa: CASSDTDLGLPKLFF
d_gene: NA
j_gene: TRBJ1-4
abundance: few
v_gene: TRBV6-1

CDR3nt: TGTGCCAGCAGCTTAGCGCAGAGCTCCTATAATTCACCCCTCCACTTT
CDR3aa: CASSLAQSSYNSPLHF
d_gene: NA
j_gene: TRBJ1-6
abundance: few
v_gene: TRBV7-8

CDR3nt: TGCAGCGTAAAGGGAGGTGACGAGCAGTACTTC
CDR3aa: CSVKGGDEQYF
d_gene: NA
j_gene: TRBJ2-7
abundance: NA
v_gene: TRBV29-1

CDR3nt: TGTGCCAGCAGCCATCGAGGACAAGACACAGATACGCAGTATTTT
CDR3aa: CASSHRGQDTDTQYF
d_gene: NA
j_gene: TRBJ2-3
abundance: NA
v_gene: TRBV3-1

CDR3nt: TGTGCCAGTAGTATAAGGAGGACAGGGGGCTCCTACGAGCAGTACTTC
CDR3aa: CASSIRRTGGSYEQYF
d_gene: TRBD1
j_gene: TRBJ2-7
abundance: once
v_gene: TRBV19

CDR3nt: TGTGCCAGCAGCCAAGATTCGCGGCCCCAGCATTTT
CDR3aa: CASSQDSRPQHF
d_gene: NA
j_gene: TRBJ1-5
abundance: NA
v_gene: TRBV3-1

CDR3nt: TGCAGCGTTGTTGGAGGGGCCGGAAACTATGGCTACACCTTC
CDR3aa: CSVVGGAGNYGYTF
d_gene: NA
j_gene: TRBJ1-2
abundance: few
v_gene: TRBV29-1

CDR3nt: TGTGCCAGCAGCCGATCCCACCCATCACCTAAAGGCACAGATACGCAGTATTTT
CDR3aa: CASSRSHPSPKGTDTQYF
d_gene: NA
j_gene: TRBJ2-3
abundance: NA
v_gene: TRBV14

CDR3nt: TGTGCCAGCAGTCCCATCGGACGGGACACTGAAGCTTTCTTT
CDR3aa: CASSPIGRDTEAFF
d_gene: NA
j_gene: TRBJ1-1
abundance: few
v_gene: TRBV28

CDR3nt: TGTGCCAGCAGCAAACACACAGACAATGAGCAGTTCTTC
CDR3aa: CASSKHTDNEQFF
d_gene: NA
j_gene: TRBJ2-1
abundance: NA
v_gene: TRBV7-9

CDR3nt: TGCGCCAGCAGCCCAGGACAGGGGGCTTCGAAGGATACGCAGTATTTT
CDR3aa: CASSPGQGASKDTQYF
d_gene: TRBD1
j_gene: TRBJ2-3
abundance: NA
v_gene: TRBV5-1

CDR3nt: TGCAGTGCTAGACGTGGGCGGGAGGCCCTCTACAATGAGCAGTTCTTC
CDR3aa: CSARRGREALYNEQFF
d_gene: TRBD2
j_gene: TRBJ2-1
abundance: NA
v_gene: TRBV20-1

CDR3nt: TGTGCCAGCAGCATTAGCGCGGGACAGGGGTTAAGGAACGAGCAGTACTTC
CDR3aa: CASSISAGQGLRNEQYF
d_gene: TRBD1
j_gene: TRBJ2-7
abundance: few
v_gene: TRBV7-9

CDR3nt: TGCGCCAGCAGCAGACTACACGAAGAGACCCAGTACTTC
CDR3aa: CASSRLHEETQYF
d_gene: NA
j_gene: TRBJ2-5
abundance: NA
v_gene: TRBV5-1

CDR3nt: TGTGCCAGCAGCACCACCCCTCCGCGGGACTTCAATGAGCAGTTCTTC
CDR3aa: CASSTTPPRDFNEQFF
d_gene: NA
j_gene: TRBJ2-1
abundance: few
v_gene: TRBV7-2

CDR3nt: TGTGCCAGCAGCTTGAGGGACAGGGACTATGGCTACACCTTC
CDR3aa: CASSLRDRDYGYTF
d_gene: TRBD1
j_gene: TRBJ1-2
abundance: few
v_gene: TRBV7-9

CDR3nt: TGTGCCAGCATCAAGGGGGGGAACAATCAGCCCCAGCATTTT
CDR3aa: CASIKGGNNQPQHF
d_gene: NA
j_gene: TRBJ1-5
abundance: NA
v_gene: TRBV12-3/TRBV12-4

CDR3nt: TGTGCCAGCAGTGGAGAGGGCTACTACGAGCAGTACTTC
CDR3aa: CASSGEGYYEQYF
d_gene: NA
j_gene: TRBJ2-7
abundance: NA
v_gene: TRBV25-1

CDR3nt: TGCGCCAGCAGCAACGCCGGGGGCCGGGAAGCTTTCTTT
CDR3aa: CASSNAGGREAFF
d_gene: NA
j_gene: TRBJ1-1
abundance: few
v_gene: TRBV5-1

CDR3nt: TGTGCCAGCAGCCGACAGGGGCCTTACAATGAGCAGTTCTTC
CDR3aa: CASSRQGPYNEQFF
d_gene: TRBD1
j_gene: TRBJ2-1
abundance: few
v_gene: TRBV7-2

CDR3nt: TGTGCCAGCAGCTTGCATACTAGCGGGAGGGCCAATGAGCAGTTCTTC
CDR3aa: CASSLHTSGRANEQFF
d_gene: TRBD2
j_gene: TRBJ2-1
abundance: many
v_gene: TRBV7-2

CDR3nt: TGTGCCAGCTCAGACGCTAGCGGGGACACCGGGGAGCTGTTTTTT
CDR3aa: CASSDASGDTGELFF
d_gene: TRBD2
j_gene: TRBJ2-2
abundance: NA
v_gene: TRBV18

CDR3nt: TGTGCCAGCAGCACGGGACGGATCCTAGCCAAAAACATTCAGTACTTC
CDR3aa: CASSTGRILAKNIQYF
d_gene: NA
j_gene: TRBJ2-4
abundance: NA
v_gene: TRBV6-2/TRBV6-3

CDR3nt: TGTGCCAGCAGCCCATTGGGGACAGGGGGCTACGAGCAGTACTTC
CDR3aa: CASSPLGTGGYEQYF
d_gene: TRBD1
j_gene: TRBJ2-7
abundance: NA
v_gene: TRBV27

CDR3nt: TGTGCCACCAGCCTTCAAAGAGGGGGCAACTATGGCTACACCTTC
CDR3aa: CATSLQRGGNYGYTF
d_gene: TRBD1
j_gene: TRBJ1-2
abundance: few
v_gene: TRBV15

CDR3nt: TGCGCCAGCAGGCCCGGGAACACAGATACGCAGTATTTT
CDR3aa: CASRPGNTDTQYF
d_gene: NA
j_gene: TRBJ2-3
abundance: few
v_gene: TRBV5-1

CDR3nt: TGTGCCATCAGTGAAACCGGGGACCAAGAGACCCAGTACTTC
CDR3aa: CAISETGDQETQYF
d_gene: NA
j_gene: TRBJ2-5
abundance: many
v_gene: TRBV10-3

CDR3nt: TGTGCCAGCTCGAGAGCTAGCACAGATACGCAGTATTTT
CDR3aa: CASSRASTDTQYF
d_gene: NA
j_gene: TRBJ2-3
abundance: many
v_gene: TRBV18

CDR3nt: TGCGCCAGCAGCCAAGCTCAACCCGGGGGGCGAGGCGGTGAGCAGTTCTTC
CDR3aa: CASSQAQPGGRGGEQFF
d_gene: NA
j_gene: TRBJ2-1
abundance: NA
v_gene: TRBV4-1

CDR3nt: TGTGCCAGCAGTCTCCTGACAGGGGGCGTTGAAAAACTGTTTTTT
CDR3aa: CASSLLTGGVEKLFF
d_gene: TRBD1
j_gene: TRBJ1-4
abundance: NA
v_gene: TRBV12-3/TRBV12-4

CDR3nt: TGTGCCAGCACCCAAGGGGTGGAATTCTCCGAGCAGTACTTC
CDR3aa: CASTQGVEFSEQYF
d_gene: NA
j_gene: TRBJ2-7
abundance: few
v_gene: TRBV6-2/TRBV6-3

CDR3nt: TGTGCCAGCAGTTACCCGTCCAGGGTTTATGCCGGGCAGTACTTC
CDR3aa: CASSYPSRVYAGQYF
d_gene: NA
j_gene: TRBJ2-7
abundance: few
v_gene: TRBV6-7

CDR3nt: TGCAGTGCTAGCACCCGGGGCGATGGCTACACCTTC
CDR3aa: CSASTRGDGYTF
d_gene: NA
j_gene: TRBJ1-2
abundance: NA
v_gene: TRBV20-1

CDR3nt: TGTGCCAGCAGTTTAGTTGGCAGAAAATCGTCCTACGAGCAGTACTTC
CDR3aa: CASSLVGRKSSYEQYF
d_gene: NA
j_gene: TRBJ2-7
abundance: many
v_gene: TRBV12-3/TRBV12-4

CDR3nt: TGCAGTGCTAGGGACAGGGCTGGTTCACCCCTCCACTTT
CDR3aa: CSARDRAGSPLHF
d_gene: TRBD1
j_gene: TRBJ1-6
abundance: few
v_gene: TRBV20-1

CDR3nt: TGTGCCAGCAGTTACTCCCGAGGACAGTTTGGAGATACGCAGTATTTT
CDR3aa: CASSYSRGQFGDTQYF
d_gene: NA
j_gene: TRBJ2-3
abundance: many
v_gene: TRBV6-2/TRBV6-3

CDR3nt: TGCAGTGCTCCTAGCGGGAGTGGGTCCTACAATGAGCAGTTCTTC
CDR3aa: CSAPSGSGSYNEQFF
d_gene: TRBD2
j_gene: TRBJ2-1
abundance: NA
v_gene: TRBV20-1

CDR3nt: TGTGCCAGCAGTCCAGGGACTAGCGGGGGACTCGAGCAGTACTTC
CDR3aa: CASSPGTSGGLEQYF
d_gene: TRBD2
j_gene: TRBJ2-7
abundance: few
v_gene: TRBV2

CDR3nt: TGCGCCAGCAGCCCCACCTCGCGCGATGAGCAGTTCTTC
CDR3aa: CASSPTSRDEQFF
d_gene: NA
j_gene: TRBJ2-1
abundance: few
v_gene: TRBV5-1

CDR3nt: TGTGCCAGCAGCTTTGGCTTACGCAACACCGGGGAGCTGTTTTTT
CDR3aa: CASSFGLRNTGELFF
d_gene: NA
j_gene: TRBJ2-2
abundance: NA
v_gene: TRBV11-2

CDR3nt: TGCAGCGTTGAAGGGGCTAGCGGGAGTCGGGAGCTGTTTTTT
CDR3aa: CSVEGASGSRELFF
d_gene: TRBD2
j_gene: TRBJ2-2
abundance: NA
v_gene: TRBV29-1

CDR3nt: TGCGCCAGCGAGCCGGGAGACAGGGCGATGCACAATGAGCAGTTCTTC
CDR3aa: CASEPGDRAMHNEQFF
d_gene: NA
j_gene: TRBJ2-1
abundance: few
v_gene: TRBV5-1

CDR3nt: TGTGCCAGCAGTTTAATTGGACTCCAATACAATGAGCAGTTCTTC
CDR3aa: CASSLIGLQYNEQFF
d_gene: NA
j_gene: TRBJ2-1
abundance: NA
v_gene: TRBV28

CDR3nt: TGCAGTGCTAGAGCCATCCGCGAGGCGGGCGTCAAAAACATTCAGTACTTC
CDR3aa: CSARAIREAGVKNIQYF
d_gene: NA
j_gene: TRBJ2-4
abundance: NA
v_gene: TRBV20-1

CDR3nt: TGTGCCAGCAGCTTATCCCCGGGGGCTAGCGGGCCACACACAGATACGCAGTATTTT
CDR3aa: CASSLSPGASGPHTDTQYF
d_gene: TRBD2
j_gene: TRBJ2-3
abundance: many
v_gene: TRBV11-2

CDR3nt: TGCAGTGCTCCATCCGGGGGGAGTAGCTCCTACGAGCAGTACTTC
CDR3aa: CSAPSGGSSSYEQYF
d_gene: TRBD2
j_gene: TRBJ2-7
abundance: NA
v_gene: TRBV20-1

CDR3nt: TGCAGTGCCAGGAAGGACAGGGGGACAGAGACCCAGTACTTC
CDR3aa: CSARKDRGTETQYF
d_gene: TRBD1
j_gene: TRBJ2-5
abundance: NA
v_gene: TRBV20-1

CDR3nt: TGTGCCAGCAGACTAGAACAGAATTCACCCCTCCACTTT
CDR3aa: CASRLEQNSPLHF
d_gene: NA
j_gene: TRBJ1-6
abundance: many
v_gene: TRBV12-3/TRBV12-4

CDR3nt: TGTGCCAGCAGTTACCCGAGGGGAAGCGATCTTGAGACCCAGTACTTC
CDR3aa: CASSYPRGSDLETQYF
d_gene: NA
j_gene: TRBJ2-5
abundance: NA
v_gene: TRBV6-2/TRBV6-3

CDR3nt: TGCAGCGTTGATCTTAGCAGAGATACGCAGTATTTT
CDR3aa: CSVDLSRDTQYF
d_gene: NA
j_gene: TRBJ2-3
abundance: many
v_gene: TRBV29-1

CDR3nt: TGTGCCAGCAGTAATAGCGGGGATCCCACAGATACGCAGTATTTT
CDR3aa: CASSNSGDPTDTQYF
d_gene: TRBD2
j_gene: TRBJ2-3
abundance: NA
v_gene: TRBV6-1

CDR3nt: TGTGCCAGCTTGAATGGCGGGAGCTCCTACAATGAGCAGTTCTTC
CDR3aa: CASLNGGSSYNEQFF
d_gene: TRBD2
j_gene: TRBJ2-1
abundance: few
v_gene: TRBV6-2/TRBV6-3

CDR3nt: TGTGCCAGCAACCAAGATCGGAAGGATACGCAGTATTTT
CDR3aa: CASNQDRKDTQYF
d_gene: NA
j_gene: TRBJ2-3
abundance: NA
v_gene: TRBV14

CDR3nt: TGTGCCAGCGACGACAGGACCTACAATGAGCAGTTCTTC
CDR3aa: CASDDRTYNEQFF
d_gene: NA
j_gene: TRBJ2-1
abundance: few
v_gene: TRBV6-2/TRBV6-3

CDR3nt: TGTGCCAGCAGTTATACAGGGGATGAGCAGTACTTC
CDR3aa: CASSYTGDEQYF
d_gene: TRBD1
j_gene: TRBJ2-7
abundance: NA
v_gene: TRBV25-1